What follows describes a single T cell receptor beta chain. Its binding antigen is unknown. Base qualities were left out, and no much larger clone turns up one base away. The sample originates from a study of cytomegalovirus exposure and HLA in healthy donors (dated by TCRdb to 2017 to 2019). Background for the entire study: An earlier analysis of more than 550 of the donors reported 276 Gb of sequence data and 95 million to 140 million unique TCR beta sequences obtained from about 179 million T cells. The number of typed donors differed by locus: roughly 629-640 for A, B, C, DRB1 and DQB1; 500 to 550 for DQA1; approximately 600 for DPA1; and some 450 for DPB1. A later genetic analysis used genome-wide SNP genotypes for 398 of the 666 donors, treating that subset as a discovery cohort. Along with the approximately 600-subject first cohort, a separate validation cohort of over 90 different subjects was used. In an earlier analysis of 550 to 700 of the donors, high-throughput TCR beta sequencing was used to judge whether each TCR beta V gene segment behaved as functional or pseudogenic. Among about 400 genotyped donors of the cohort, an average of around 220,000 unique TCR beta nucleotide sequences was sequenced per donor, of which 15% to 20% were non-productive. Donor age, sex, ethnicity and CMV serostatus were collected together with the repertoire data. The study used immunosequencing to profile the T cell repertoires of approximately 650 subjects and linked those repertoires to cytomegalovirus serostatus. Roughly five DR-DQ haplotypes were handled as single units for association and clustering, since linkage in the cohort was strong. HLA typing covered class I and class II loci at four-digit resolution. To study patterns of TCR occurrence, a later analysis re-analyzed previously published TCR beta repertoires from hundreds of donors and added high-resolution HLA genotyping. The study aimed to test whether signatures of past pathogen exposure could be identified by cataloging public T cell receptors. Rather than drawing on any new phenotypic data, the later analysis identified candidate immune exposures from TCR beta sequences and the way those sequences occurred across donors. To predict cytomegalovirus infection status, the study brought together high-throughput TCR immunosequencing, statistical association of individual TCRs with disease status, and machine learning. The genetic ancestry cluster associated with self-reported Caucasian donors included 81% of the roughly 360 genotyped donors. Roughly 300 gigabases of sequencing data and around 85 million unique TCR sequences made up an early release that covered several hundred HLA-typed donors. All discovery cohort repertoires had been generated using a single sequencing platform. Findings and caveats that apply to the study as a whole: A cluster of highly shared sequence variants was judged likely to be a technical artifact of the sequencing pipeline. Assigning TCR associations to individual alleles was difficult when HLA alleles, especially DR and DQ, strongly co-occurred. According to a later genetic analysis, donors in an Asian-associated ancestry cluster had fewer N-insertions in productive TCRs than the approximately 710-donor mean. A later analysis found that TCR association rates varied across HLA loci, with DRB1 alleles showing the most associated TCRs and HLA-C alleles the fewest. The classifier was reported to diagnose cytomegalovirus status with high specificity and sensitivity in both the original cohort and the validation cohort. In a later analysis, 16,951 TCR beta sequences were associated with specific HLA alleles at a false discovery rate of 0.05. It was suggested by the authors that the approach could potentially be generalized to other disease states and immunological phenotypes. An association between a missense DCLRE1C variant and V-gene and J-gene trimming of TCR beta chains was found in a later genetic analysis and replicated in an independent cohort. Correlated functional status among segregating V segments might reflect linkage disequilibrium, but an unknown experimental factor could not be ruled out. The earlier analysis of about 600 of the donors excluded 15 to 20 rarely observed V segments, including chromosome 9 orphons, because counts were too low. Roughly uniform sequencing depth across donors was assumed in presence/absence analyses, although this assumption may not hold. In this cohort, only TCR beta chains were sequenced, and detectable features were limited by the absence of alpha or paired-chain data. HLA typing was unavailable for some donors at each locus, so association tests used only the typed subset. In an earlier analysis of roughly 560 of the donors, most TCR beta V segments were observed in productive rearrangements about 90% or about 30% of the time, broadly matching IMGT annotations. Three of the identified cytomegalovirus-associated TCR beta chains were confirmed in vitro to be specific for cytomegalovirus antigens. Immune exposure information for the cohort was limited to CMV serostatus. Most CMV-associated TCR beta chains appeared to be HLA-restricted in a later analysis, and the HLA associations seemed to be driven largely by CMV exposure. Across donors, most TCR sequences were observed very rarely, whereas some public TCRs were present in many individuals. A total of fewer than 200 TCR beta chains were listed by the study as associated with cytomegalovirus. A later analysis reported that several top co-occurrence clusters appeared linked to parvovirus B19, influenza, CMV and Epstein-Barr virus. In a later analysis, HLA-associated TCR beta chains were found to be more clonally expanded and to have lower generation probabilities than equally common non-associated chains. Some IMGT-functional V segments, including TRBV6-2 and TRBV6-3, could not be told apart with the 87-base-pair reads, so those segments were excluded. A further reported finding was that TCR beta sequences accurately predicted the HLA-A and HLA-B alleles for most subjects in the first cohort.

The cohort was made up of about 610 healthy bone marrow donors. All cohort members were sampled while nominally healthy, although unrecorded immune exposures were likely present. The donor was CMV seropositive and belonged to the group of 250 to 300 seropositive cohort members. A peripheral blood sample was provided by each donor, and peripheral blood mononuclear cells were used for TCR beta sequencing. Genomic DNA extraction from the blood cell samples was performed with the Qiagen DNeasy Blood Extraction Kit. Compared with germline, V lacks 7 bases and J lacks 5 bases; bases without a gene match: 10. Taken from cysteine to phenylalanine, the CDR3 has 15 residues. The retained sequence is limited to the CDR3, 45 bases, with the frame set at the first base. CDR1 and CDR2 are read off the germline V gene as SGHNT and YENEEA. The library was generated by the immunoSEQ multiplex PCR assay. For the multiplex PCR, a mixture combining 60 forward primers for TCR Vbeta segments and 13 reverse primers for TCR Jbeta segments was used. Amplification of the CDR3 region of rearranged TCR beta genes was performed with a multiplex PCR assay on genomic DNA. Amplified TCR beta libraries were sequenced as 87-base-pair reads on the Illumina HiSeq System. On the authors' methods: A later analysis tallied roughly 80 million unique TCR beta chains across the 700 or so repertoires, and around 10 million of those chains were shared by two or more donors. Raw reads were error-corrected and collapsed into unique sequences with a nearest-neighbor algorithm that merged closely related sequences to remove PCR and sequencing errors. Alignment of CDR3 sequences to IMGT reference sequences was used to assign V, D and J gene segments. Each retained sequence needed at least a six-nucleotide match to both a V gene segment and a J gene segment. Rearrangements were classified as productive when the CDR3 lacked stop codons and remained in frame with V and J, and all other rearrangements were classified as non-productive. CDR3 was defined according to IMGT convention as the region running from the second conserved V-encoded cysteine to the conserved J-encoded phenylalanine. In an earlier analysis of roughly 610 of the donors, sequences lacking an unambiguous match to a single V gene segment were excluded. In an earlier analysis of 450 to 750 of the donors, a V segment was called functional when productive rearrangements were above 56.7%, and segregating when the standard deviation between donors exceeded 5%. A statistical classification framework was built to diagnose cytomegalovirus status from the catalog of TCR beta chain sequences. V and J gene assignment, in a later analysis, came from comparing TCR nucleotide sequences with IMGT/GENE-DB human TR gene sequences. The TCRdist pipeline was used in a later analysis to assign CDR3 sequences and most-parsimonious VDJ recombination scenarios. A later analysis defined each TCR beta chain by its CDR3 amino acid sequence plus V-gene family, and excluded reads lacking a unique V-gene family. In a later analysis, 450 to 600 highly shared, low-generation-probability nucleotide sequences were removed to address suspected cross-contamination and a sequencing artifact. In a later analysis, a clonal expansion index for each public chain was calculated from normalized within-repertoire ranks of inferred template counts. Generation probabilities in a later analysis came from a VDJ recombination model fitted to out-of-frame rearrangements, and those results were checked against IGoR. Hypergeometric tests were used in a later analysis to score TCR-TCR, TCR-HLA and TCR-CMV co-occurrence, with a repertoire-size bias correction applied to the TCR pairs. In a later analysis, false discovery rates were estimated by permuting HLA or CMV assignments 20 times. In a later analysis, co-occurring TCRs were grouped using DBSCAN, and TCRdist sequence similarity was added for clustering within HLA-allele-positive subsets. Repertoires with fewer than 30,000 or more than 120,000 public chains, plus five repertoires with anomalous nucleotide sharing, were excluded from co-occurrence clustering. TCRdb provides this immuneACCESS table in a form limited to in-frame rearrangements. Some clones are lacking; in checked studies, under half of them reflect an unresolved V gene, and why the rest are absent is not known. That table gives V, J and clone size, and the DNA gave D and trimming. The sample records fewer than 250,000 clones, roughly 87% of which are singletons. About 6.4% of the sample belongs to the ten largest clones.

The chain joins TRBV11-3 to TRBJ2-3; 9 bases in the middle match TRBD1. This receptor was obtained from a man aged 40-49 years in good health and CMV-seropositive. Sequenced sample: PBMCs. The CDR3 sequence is CASMTRDRAEDTQYF. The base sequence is TGTGCCAGCATGACCCGGGACAGGGCGGAAGATACGCAGTATTTT.